The rows below give T cell receptor beta chains drawn from one sample of a study of control samples from healthy donors and cancer patients. The data were produced by immunoSEQ multiplex PCR, yet TCRdb's version contains in-frame clones alone and is incomplete. The profile shows about 80,000 clones, about 79% of them singletons. Sequenced: PBMCs. These receptors all come from a man in his 60s with head and neck cancer. Each CDR3 is given with its conserved first and last residue. The D gene is left open where the match is weak. The size of a clone is reported for some rows only, either as once, few or many, or as a class for expanded clones.

j_call d_call v_call clone_size cdr3_aa cdr3_nt
TRBJ2-3 TRBD2 TRBV5-1 few CASSLGYLSGGATDTQYF TGCGCCAGCAGCTTGGGATACTTGTCGGGAGGGGCGACAGATACGCAGTATTTT
TRBJ2-5 TRBD1 TRBV14 - CASSQEGFRGLQGETQYF TGTGCCAGCAGCCAAGAAGGATTTAGGGGGCTTCAGGGGGAGACCCAGTACTTC
TRBJ1-1 - TRBV11-2 - CASSLAGWPTAAFF TGTGCCAGCAGCTTAGCCGGCTGGCCCACTGCAGCTTTCTTT
TRBJ2-3 TRBD1 TRBV28 - CASTVQGKTQYF TGTGCCAGCACCGTACAGGGGAAGACGCAGTATTTT
TRBJ2-1 - TRBV24-1 - CATSVSGVSYNEQFF TGTGCCACCAGTGTTTCCGGGGTCTCCTACAATGAGCAGTTCTTC
TRBJ2-3 - TRBV6-4 - CASRAESTDTQYF TGTGCCAGCAGGGCGGAAAGCACAGATACGCAGTATTTT
TRBJ2-2 - TRBV5-4 few CASSFSRNTGELFF TGTGCCAGCAGCTTTTCTAGAAACACCGGGGAGCTGTTTTTT
TRBJ1-4 - TRBV19 - CASTDRTGEKLFF TGTGCCAGTACCGACAGGACGGGCGAAAAACTGTTTTTT
TRBJ2-5 TRBD2 TRBV2 - CASSREGWETQYF TGTGCCAGCAGTCGGGAGGGTTGGGAGACCCAGTACTTC
TRBJ1-1 - TRBV19 - CASSRRENTEAFF TGTGCCAGTAGCCGTAGAGAGAACACTGAAGCTTTCTTT
TRBJ2-3 - TRBV29-1 - CSVEPLGADTQYF TGCAGCGTTGAGCCCTTAGGGGCAGATACGCAGTATTTT
TRBJ2-7 - TRBV28 - CASRPNSYEQYF TGTGCCAGCAGACCGAACTCCTACGAGCAGTACTTC
TRBJ2-5 - TRBV15 - CATSRDGGGKVRETQYF TGTGCCACCAGCAGAGATGGGGGCGGGAAAGTTCGGGAGACCCAGTACTTC
TRBJ2-7 TRBD2 TRBV7-8 - CASSLVLGLASYEQYF TGTGCCAGCAGCTTGGTATTGGGACTAGCCTCCTACGAGCAGTACTTC
TRBJ1-1 - TRBV3-1/TRBV3-2 - CASSGSQWFAEAFF TGTGCCAGCAGCGGCTCACAGTGGTTCGCTGAAGCTTTCTTT
TRBJ1-1 - TRBV11-2 - CASSLVDTEAFF TGTGCCAGCAGCTTAGTGGACACTGAAGCTTTCTTT
TRBJ1-1 TRBD1 TRBV5-1 - CASSPDREATEAFF TGCGCCAGCAGCCCAGACAGGGAGGCCACTGAAGCTTTCTTT
TRBJ1-5 - TRBV28 - CASSSPSGYQPQHF TGTGCCAGCAGCTCTCCGTCAGGGTATCAGCCCCAGCATTTT
TRBJ2-1 - TRBV2 many CASRSSGYNEQFF TGTGCCAGCAGGAGTAGCGGATACAATGAGCAGTTCTTC
TRBJ1-2 - TRBV7-9 - CASSALYWDGGYTF TGTGCCAGCAGCGCCCTTTATTGGGACGGTGGCTACACCTTC
TRBJ1-5 - TRBV19 - CASSTQGNQPQHF TGTGCCAGTAGTACCCAGGGGAATCAGCCCCAGCATTTT
TRBJ2-5 TRBD2 TRBV4-2 once CASSPGLAGNQETQYF TGTGCCAGCAGCCCTGGACTAGCGGGTAATCAAGAGACCCAGTACTTC
TRBJ2-5 - TRBV28 - CASSPGQETQYF TGTGCCAGCAGCCCGGGACAAGAGACCCAGTACTTC
TRBJ2-1 - TRBV29-1 few CSAHDGYNEQFF TGCAGCGCGCACGACGGGTACAATGAGCAGTTCTTC
TRBJ1-5 - TRBV6-1 - CASSGEMRVGNQPQHF TGTGCCAGCAGTGGAGAGATGAGGGTCGGCAATCAGCCCCAGCATTTT
TRBJ1-1 - TRBV6-5 - CASSFWVGNTEAFF TGTGCCAGCAGTTTTTGGGTTGGGAACACTGAAGCTTTCTTT
TRBJ2-1 - TRBV29-1 once CSVDSRAANEQFF TGCAGCGTTGATTCGCGGGCGGCCAATGAGCAGTTCTTC
TRBJ2-7 TRBD2 TRBV5-4 - CASSLWREHKNEQYF TGTGCCAGCAGCTTGTGGCGGGAGCATAAGAACGAGCAGTACTTC
TRBJ1-6 TRBD1 TRBV18 once CASSTGTGGAESPLHF TGTGCCAGCTCTACCGGGACAGGGGGCGCAGAGTCACCCCTCCACTTT
TRBJ2-1 TRBD1 TRBV10-3 - CAIRRQGDDNEQFF TGTGCCATCAGGAGGCAGGGGGACGACAATGAGCAGTTCTTC
TRBJ2-4 - TRBV6-4 - CASSGPRQVQNIQYF TGTGCCAGCAGTGGCCCCAGACAGGTTCAAAACATTCAGTACTTC
TRBJ2-2 TRBD1 TRBV2 few CASSEARLLRGQGRAGELFF TGTGCCAGCAGTGAAGCGCGCCTCCTCCGGGGACAGGGGAGGGCCGGGGAGCTGTTTTTT
TRBJ1-2 - TRBV19 few CAGGGGPAWGGYTF TGTGCCGGCGGCGGGGGACCCGCGTGGGGTGGCTACACCTTC
TRBJ2-1 TRBD2 TRBV7-9 - CASSPRLAGIGPTYNEQFF TGTGCCAGCAGCCCCCGACTAGCGGGAATAGGACCCACCTACAATGAGCAGTTCTTC
TRBJ1-3 - TRBV19 - CASSMYVSGNTIYF TGTGCCAGTAGTATGTACGTCTCTGGAAACACCATATATTTT
TRBJ1-5 - TRBV20-1 - CSASPGTNQPQHF TGCAGTGCTAGTCCAGGGACAAATCAGCCCCAGCATTTT
TRBJ1-2 - TRBV14 - CASSPALNYGYTF TGTGCCAGCAGCCCTGCCCTGAACTATGGCTACACCTTC
TRBJ1-1 TRBD1 TRBV18 once CASSPPGQGDTEAFF TGTGCCAGCTCACCACCGGGACAGGGAGACACTGAAGCTTTCTTT
TRBJ1-3 - TRBV10-3 few CAISGALRTGNTIYF TGTGCCATCAGTGGGGCCTTGAGGACTGGAAACACCATATATTTT
TRBJ1-1 - TRBV6-2/TRBV6-3 - CASSPITHWGEAFF TGTGCCAGCAGTCCGATCACTCACTGGGGTGAAGCTTTCTTT
TRBJ1-1 - TRBV7-9 - CASSPGLRKGRAFF TGTGCCAGCAGCCCCGGCCTAAGGAAAGGTCGAGCTTTCTTT
TRBJ2-7 - TRBV27 once CASRPLVGVYEQYF TGTGCCAGCAGGCCCCTCGTGGGAGTGTACGAGCAGTACTTC
TRBJ2-1 - TRBV11-3 - CASSLAGNNEQFF TGTGCCAGCAGCTTAGCGGGGAACAATGAGCAGTTCTTC
TRBJ1-2 - TRBV28 - CASSPWDTHGYTF TGTGCCAGCAGTCCCTGGGACACCCATGGCTACACCTTC